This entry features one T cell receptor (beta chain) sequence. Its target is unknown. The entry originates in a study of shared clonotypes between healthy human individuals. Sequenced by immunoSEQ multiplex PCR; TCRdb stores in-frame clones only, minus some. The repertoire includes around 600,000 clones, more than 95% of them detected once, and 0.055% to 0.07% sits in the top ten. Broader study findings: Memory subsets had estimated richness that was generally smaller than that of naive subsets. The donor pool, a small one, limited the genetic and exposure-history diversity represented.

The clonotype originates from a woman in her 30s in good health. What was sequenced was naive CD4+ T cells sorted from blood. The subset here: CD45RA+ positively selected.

Here the CDR3 DNA reads TGTGCTTGTAGCGCGGAAGATACGCAGTATTTT. Translated, it gives CACSAEDTQYF. The chain joins TRBV12-5 to TRBJ2-3, with a possible D match to TRBD2 (5 bases). Trimming cost V 11 bases and J 5 bases, with 11 bases left between them. The germline V gene encodes CDR1 LGHNT and CDR2 FRNRAP. The CDR3 is made up of 11 amino acids.